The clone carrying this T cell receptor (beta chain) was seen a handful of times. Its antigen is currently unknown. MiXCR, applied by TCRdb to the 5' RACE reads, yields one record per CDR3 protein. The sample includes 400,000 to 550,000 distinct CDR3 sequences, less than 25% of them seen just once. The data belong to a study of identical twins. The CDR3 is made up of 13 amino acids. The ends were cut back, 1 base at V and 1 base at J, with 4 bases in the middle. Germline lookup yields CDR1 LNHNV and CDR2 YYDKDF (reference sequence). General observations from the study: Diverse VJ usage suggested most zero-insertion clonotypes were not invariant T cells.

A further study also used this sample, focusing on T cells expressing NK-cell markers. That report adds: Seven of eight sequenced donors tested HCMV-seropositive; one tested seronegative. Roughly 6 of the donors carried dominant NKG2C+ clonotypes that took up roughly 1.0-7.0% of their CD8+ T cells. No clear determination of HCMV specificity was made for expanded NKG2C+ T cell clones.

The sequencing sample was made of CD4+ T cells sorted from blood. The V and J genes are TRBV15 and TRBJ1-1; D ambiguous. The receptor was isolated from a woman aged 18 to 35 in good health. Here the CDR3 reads CATSRARNTEAFF. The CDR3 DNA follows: TGTGCCACCAGCAGAGCCCGGAACACTGAAGCTTTCTTT.